Reported below is one TCR beta chain. The data are from a study of blood T cell repertoires in COVID-19. About the research overall: Collection of acute and convalescent COVID-19 samples took place in the United States, Italy and Spain. T cells, B-cell-depleted T cells, or PBMCs provided the cDNA or gDNA that served as material.

In the authors' workflow: Estimation of nucleated cell counts was performed using reference gene primer amplification. Measured with immunoSEQ multiplex PCR; TCRdb has only the in-frame clones, and not every one. That table gives V, J and clone size, and the DNA gave D and trimming. Of about 180,000 clones listed, just under 80% were seen once; the top ten hold around 7%. Germline-derived CDR1 and CDR2 are SGHNT and YYREEE (reference sequence). Between the trimmed V and J ends, which lost 0 bases and 6 bases, there was a span of 12 bases. CDR3 length: 15 residues. The genes are TRBV5-4 and TRBJ2-2; possibly TRBD1 for D (5 bases). The TCR comes from a man in his 70s with active or convalescent COVID-19. Sequencing input: peripheral blood. The CDR3 reads CASSLGGLSAGELFF. The CDR3 nucleotides read TGTGCCAGCAGCTTGGGGGGCCTTTCGGCCGGGGAGCTGTTTTTT.